This TCR beta chain is from a study of shared clonotypes between healthy human individuals. Findings and limits, study-wide: Memory subsets generally showed lower estimated richness than naive subsets. Rarefaction exposed incomplete sorted-subset sequencing despite large depth.

CD45RO-negative, CCR7-selected cells formed the naive CD8 fraction, which excluded terminally differentiated effector memory CD45RA+ cells. Nashville, Tennessee was home to all donors, who were Caucasian adults. CDR3 length equals 13 residues. Per germline, CDR1 SGHRS and CDR2 YFSETQ. Trimming left V 0 bases short and J 4 bases short, with 8 bases between. About this clone: No antigen is known for it. Other DNA sequences from this sample encode an identical CDR3 as well.

Deep-level running was used for the assay. Data came from immunoSEQ multiplex PCR; TCRdb stores just in-frame clones and leaves some out. This sample has about 2.1 million clones, with 85% to 95% found just once. The chain employs TRBV5-1 and TRBJ2-7; D call uncertain. The clonotype comes from a man younger than 35 in good health. Some clones in this sample may be carry-over from other donors' samples. The sequencing input was naive CD8+ T cells from PBMCs. DNA of the CDR3: TGCGCCAGCAGCTTGGATTCCCCTTACGAGCAGTACTTC. Translating it yields CASSLDSPYEQYF.